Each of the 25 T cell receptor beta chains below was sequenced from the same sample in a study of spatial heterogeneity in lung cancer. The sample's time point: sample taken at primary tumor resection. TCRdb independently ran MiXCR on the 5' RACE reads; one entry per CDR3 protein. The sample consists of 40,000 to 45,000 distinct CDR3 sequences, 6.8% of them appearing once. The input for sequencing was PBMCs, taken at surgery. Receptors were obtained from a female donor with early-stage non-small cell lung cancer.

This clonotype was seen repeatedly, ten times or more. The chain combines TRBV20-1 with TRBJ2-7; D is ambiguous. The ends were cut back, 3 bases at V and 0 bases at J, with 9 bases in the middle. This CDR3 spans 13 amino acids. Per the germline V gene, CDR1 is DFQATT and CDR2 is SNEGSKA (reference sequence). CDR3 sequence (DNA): TGCAGTGCTAGCCAGGTAATCTCCTACGAGCAGTACTTC. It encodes CSASQVISYEQYF.

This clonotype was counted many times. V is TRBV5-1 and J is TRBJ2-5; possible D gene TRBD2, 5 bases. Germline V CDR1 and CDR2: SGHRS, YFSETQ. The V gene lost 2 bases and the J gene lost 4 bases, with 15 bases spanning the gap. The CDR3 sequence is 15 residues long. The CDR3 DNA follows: TGCGCCAGCAGCTTCTCGGGAACCAAGGGAGAGACCCAGTACTTC. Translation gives CASSFSGTKGETQYF. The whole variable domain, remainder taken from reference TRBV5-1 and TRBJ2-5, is KAGVTQTPRYLIKTRGQQVTLSCSPISGHRSVSWYQQTPGQGLQFLFEYFSETQRNKGNFPGRFSGRQFSNSRSEMNVSTLELGDSALYLCASSFSGTKGETQYFGPGTRLLVL.

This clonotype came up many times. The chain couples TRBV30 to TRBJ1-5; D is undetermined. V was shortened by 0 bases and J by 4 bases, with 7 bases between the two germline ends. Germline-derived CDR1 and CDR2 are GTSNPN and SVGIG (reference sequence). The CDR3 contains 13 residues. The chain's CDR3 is CAWSVRKNQPQHF. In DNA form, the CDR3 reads TGTGCCTGGAGTGTACGGAAAAATCAGCCCCAGCATTTT.

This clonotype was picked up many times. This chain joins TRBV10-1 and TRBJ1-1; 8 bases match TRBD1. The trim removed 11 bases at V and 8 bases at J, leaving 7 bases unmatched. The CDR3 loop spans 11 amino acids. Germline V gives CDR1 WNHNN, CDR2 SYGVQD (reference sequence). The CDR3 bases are TGCGCCGGACAGGGTCCTCGGGAAGCTTTCTTT. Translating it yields CAGQGPREAFF.

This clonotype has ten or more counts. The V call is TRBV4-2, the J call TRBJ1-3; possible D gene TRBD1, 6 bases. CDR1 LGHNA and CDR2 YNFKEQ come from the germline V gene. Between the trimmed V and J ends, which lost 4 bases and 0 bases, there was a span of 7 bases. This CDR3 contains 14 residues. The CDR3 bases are TGTGCCAGCAGCCGGGACATCTCTGGAAACACCATATATTTT. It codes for CASSRDISGNTIYF.

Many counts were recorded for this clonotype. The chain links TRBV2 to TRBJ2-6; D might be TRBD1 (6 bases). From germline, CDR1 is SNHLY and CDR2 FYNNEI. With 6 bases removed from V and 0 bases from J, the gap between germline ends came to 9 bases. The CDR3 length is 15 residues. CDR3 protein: CASRRGISGANVLTF. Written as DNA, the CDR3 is TGTGCCAGCAGGAGGGGGATCTCTGGGGCCAACGTCCTGACTTTC.

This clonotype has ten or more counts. CDR3 nucleotide sequence: TGTGCCAGCAGCTTAGGTGTTAACACCGGGGAGCTGTTTTTT. As protein: CASSLGVNTGELFF. This rearrangement joins TRBV7-2 to TRBJ2-2; D is undetermined. Germline CDR1 reads SGHTA; CDR2 reads FQGNSA. This CDR3 has 14 amino acids. The V and J ends lost 1 base and 2 bases respectively, with 5 bases between them.

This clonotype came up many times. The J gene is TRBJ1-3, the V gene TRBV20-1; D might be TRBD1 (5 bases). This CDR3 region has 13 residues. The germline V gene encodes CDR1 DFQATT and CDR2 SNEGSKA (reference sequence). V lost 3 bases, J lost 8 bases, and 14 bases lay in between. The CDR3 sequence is CSASKGRVDTIYF. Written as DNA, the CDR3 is TGCAGTGCTAGTAAGGGCAGGGTAGACACCATATATTTT.

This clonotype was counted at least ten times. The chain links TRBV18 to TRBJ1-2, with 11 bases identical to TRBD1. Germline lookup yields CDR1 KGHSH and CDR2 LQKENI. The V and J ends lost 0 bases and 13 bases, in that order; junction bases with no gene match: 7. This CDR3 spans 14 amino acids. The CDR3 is CASSPPDRGRATTF. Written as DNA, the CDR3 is TGTGCCAGCTCACCACCGGACAGGGGGCGGGCGACCACCTTC.

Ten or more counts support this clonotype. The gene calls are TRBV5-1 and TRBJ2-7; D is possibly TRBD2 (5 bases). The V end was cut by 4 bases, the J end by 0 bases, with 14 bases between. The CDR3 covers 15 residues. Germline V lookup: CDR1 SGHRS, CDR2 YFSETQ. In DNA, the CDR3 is TGCGCCAGCAGCGACACTCCCGGGGTCTCCTACGAGCAGTACTTC. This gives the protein CASSDTPGVSYEQYF.

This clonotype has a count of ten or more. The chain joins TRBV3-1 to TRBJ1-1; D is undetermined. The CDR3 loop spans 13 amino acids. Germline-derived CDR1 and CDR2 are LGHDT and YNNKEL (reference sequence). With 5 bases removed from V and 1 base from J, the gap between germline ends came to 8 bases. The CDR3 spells CASSSLENTEAFF. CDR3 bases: TGTGCCAGCAGCTCCCTGGAGAACACTGAAGCTTTCTTT.

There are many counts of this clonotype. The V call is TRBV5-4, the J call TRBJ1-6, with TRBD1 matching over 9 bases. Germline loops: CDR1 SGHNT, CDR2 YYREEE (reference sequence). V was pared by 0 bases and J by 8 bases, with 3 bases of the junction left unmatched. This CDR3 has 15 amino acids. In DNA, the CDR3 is TGTGCCAGCAGCTTGGGGGGACAGGGCTATTCACCCCTCCACTTT. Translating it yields CASSLGGQGYSPLHF.

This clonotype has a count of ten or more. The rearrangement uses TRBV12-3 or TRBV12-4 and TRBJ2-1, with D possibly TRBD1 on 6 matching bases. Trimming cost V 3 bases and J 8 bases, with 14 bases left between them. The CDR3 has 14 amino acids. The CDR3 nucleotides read TGTGCCAGCAGTTTGGCAGGGGCTCGGGATGAGCAGTTCTTC. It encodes CASSLAGARDEQFF.

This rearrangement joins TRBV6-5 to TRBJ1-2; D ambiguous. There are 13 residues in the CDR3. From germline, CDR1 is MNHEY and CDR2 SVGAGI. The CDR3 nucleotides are TGTGCACACCTCGGACTCCCTAACTATGGCTACACCTTC. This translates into CAHLGLPNYGYTF.

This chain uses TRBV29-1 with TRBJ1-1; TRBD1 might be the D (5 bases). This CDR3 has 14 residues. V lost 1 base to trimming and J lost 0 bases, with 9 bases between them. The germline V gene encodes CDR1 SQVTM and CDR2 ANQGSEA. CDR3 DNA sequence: TGCAGCGTTGAAGTAAAGGGGTTGAACACTGAAGCTTTCTTT. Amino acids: CSVEVKGLNTEAFF.

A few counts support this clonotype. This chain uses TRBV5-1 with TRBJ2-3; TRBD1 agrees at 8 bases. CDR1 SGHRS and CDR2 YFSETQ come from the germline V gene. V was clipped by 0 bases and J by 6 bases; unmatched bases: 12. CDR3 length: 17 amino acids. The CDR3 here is CASSLGPRGQGADTQYF. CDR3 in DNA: TGCGCCAGCAGCTTGGGGCCACGGGGCCAGGGGGCGGATACGCAGTATTTT.

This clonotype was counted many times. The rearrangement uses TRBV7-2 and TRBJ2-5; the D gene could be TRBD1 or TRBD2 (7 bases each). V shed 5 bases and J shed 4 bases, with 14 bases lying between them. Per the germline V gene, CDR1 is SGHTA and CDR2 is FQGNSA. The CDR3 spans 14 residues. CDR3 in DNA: TGTGCCAGCAGCCTACAGGGGAGGGGAGAGACCCAGTACTTC. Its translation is CASSLQGRGETQYF.

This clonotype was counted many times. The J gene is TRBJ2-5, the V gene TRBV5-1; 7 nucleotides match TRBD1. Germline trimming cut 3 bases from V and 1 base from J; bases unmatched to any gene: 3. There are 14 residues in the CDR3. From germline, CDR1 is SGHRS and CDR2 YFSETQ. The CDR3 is CASSSGQSQETQYF. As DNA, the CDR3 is TGCGCCAGCAGCTCGGGACAGTCCCAAGAGACCCAGTACTTC. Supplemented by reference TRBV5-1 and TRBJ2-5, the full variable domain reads KAGVTQTPRYLIKTRGQQVTLSCSPISGHRSVSWYQQTPGQGLQFLFEYFSETQRNKGNFPGRFSGRQFSNSRSEMNVSTLELGDSALYLCASSSGQSQETQYFGPGTRLLVL.

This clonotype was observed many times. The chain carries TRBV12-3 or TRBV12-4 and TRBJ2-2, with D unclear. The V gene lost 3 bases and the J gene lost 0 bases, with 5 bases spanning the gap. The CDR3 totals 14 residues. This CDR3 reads CASSLNPNTGELFF. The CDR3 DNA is TGTGCCAGCAGTTTGAACCCGAACACCGGGGAGCTGTTTTTT.

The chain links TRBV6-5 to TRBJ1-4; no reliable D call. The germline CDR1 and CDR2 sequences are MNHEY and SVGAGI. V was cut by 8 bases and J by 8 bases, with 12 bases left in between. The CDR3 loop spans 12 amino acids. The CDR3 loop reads CASHPVREKLFF. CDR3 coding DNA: TGTGCCAGCCACCCTGTGAGAGAAAAACTGTTTTTT.

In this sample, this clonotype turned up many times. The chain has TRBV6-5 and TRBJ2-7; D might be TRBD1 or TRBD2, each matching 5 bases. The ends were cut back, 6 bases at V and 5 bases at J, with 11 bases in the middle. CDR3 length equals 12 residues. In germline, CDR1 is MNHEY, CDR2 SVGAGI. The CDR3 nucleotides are TGTGCCAGCAGGGGGACGAGGGACGAGCAGTACTTC. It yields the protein CASRGTRDEQYF.

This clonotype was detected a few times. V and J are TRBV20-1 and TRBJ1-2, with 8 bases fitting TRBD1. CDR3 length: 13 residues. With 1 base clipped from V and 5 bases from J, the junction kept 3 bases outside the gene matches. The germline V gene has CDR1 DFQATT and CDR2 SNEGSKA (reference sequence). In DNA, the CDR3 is TGCAGTGCTAGAGCGACAGGGGATTATGGCTACACCTTC. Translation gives CSARATGDYGYTF.

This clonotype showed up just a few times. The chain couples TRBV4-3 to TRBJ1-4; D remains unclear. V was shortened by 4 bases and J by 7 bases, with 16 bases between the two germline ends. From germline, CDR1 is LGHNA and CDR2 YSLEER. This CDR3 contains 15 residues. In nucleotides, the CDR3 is TGCGCCAGCAGCCCTTCTAGGGAACGGCCTGAAAAACTGTTTTTT. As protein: CASSPSRERPEKLFF.

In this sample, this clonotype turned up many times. The CDR3 reads CASSRDKSELFF. The CDR3 DNA follows: TGCGCCAGCAGCCGGGACAAGTCGGAGCTGTTTTTT. This chain connects TRBV5-1 to TRBJ2-2; tentative D call: TRBD1 (6 bases). This CDR3 has 12 amino acids. Germline values: CDR1 SGHRS, CDR2 YFSETQ. V was shortened by 4 bases and J by 10 bases, with 11 bases between the two germline ends.

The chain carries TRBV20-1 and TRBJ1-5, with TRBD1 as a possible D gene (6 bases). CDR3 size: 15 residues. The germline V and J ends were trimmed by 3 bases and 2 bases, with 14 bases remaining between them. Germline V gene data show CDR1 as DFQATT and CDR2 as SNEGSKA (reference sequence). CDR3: CSARARDIGNQPQHF. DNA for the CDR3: TGCAGTGCTAGGGCCCGGGACATTGGCAATCAGCCCCAGCATTTT.